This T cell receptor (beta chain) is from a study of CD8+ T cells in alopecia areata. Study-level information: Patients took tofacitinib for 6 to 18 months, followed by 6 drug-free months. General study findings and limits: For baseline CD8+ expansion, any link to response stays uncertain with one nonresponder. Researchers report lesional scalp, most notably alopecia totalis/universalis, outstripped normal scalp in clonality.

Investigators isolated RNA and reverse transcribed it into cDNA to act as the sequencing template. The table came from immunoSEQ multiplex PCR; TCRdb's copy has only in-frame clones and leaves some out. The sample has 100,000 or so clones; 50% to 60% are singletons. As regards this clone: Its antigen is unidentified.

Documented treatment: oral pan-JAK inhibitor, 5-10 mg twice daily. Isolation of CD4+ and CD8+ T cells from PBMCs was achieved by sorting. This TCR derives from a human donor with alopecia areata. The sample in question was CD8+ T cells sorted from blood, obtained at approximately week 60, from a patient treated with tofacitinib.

CDR3 loop: CASSLGLDAYEQYF. CDR3 nucleotide sequence: TGTGCCAGCAGCTTAGGTCTGGACGCCTACGAGCAGTACTTC. The chain is built from TRBV7-6 and TRBJ2-7; D is unresolved. V dropped 1 base and J dropped 2 bases, with 9 bases sitting between them. Germline V lookup: CDR1 SGHVS, CDR2 FNYEAQ. This CDR3 region has 14 residues.